This T cell receptor (beta chain) originates from a study of blood T cell repertoires in COVID-19. This CDR3 contains 15 residues. Trimming removed 1 base from V and 5 bases from J, with 14 bases in between. CDR1 is LNHDA, CDR2 SQIVND, per germline (reference sequence). Methods used by the authors: Reference gene primers were amplified, and this amplification served to estimate nucleated cell counts. The assay was immunoSEQ multiplex PCR, and TCRdb's table has in-frame clones only and misses some. From that table come the V and J calls and clone size; the DNA was used to work out D and trimming. The repertoire has around 200,000 clones, less than 85% of them found once; the top ten carry approximately 13%.

The J gene is TRBJ1-1, the V gene TRBV19, with D perhaps TRBD1 (5 bases). The sequenced material came from peripheral blood. This TCR was sampled from a man aged 50-60 years who had recovered from COVID-19. The CDR3: CASSIVGRVGTEAFF. The CDR3 DNA reads as TGTGCCAGTAGTATAGTCGGCAGGGTGGGGACTGAAGCTTTCTTT.